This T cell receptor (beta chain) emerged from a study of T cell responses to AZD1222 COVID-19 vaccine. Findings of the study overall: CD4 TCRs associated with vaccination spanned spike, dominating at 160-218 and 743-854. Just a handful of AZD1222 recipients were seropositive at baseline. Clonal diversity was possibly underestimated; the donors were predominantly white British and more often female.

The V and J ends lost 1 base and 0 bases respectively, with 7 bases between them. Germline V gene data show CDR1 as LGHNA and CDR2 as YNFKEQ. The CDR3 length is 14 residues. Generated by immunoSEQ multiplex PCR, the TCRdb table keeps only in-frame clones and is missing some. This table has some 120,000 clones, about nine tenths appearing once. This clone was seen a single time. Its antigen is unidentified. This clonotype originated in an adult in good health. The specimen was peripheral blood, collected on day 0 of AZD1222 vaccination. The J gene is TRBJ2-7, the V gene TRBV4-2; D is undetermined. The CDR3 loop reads CASSQVGNSYEQYF. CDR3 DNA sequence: TGTGCCAGCAGCCAAGTGGGCAACTCCTACGAGCAGTACTTC.